Shown below are 20 T cell receptor beta chains from a single sample sequenced in a study of regulatory T cells in long-lasting Graves disease. The sample's time point: persistent/refractory GD, antithyroid drugs over 5 years with positive TRAb. PBMC-derived RNA was used for the TCR library. Arm-PCR with iRepertoire HTBI primers amplified the CDR3 regions for these TCR beta libraries. In TCRdb, the multiplex PCR reads were re-called with MiXCR into one record per CDR3 protein. The sample includes hundreds of thousands of distinct CDR3 sequences, about 30% seen only once; the top ten take around 42%. The sequenced sample was peripheral blood mononuclear cells (PBMCs), obtained when the disease was refractory, from a patient treated with antithyroid drugs. These receptors were taken from a female donor with Graves disease.

The CDR3 loop reads CASSHHGQGANYGYTF. CDR3 in DNA: TGCGCCAGCAGCCACCACGGACAGGGCGCAAACTATGGCTACACCTTC. The rearrangement joins TRBV4-1 to TRBJ1-2; TRBD1 matches at 8 bases. Germline loops: CDR1 MGHRA, CDR2 YSYEKL. The CDR3 sequence is 16 residues long. With V trimmed by 3 bases and J by 2 bases, 8 bases remained unmatched.

The CDR3: CASGHHNQPQHF. The CDR3 bases are TGTGCCAGCGGACATCATAATCAGCCCCAGCATTTT. The chain has TRBV2 and TRBJ1-5, with a possible D match to TRBD1 (5 bases). Germline CDR1 SNHLY, CDR2 FYNNEI. The CDR3 length is 12 residues. V gave up 8 bases and J gave up 4 bases, with 9 bases separating them.

The table lists this clonotype with a few counts. The chain carries TRBV15 and TRBJ2-7; a possible D gene is TRBD2 (6 bases). This CDR3 comprises 15 residues. Germline V CDR1 and CDR2: LNHNV, YYDKDF (reference sequence). The V and J ends lost 1 base and 5 bases respectively, with 15 bases between them. This CDR3 reads CATSRGDGTRHEQYF. As DNA, the CDR3 is TGTGCCACCAGCAGAGGGGACGGGACTCGACACGAGCAGTACTTC.

The rearrangement links TRBV10-3 to TRBJ1-1, with 12 bases matching TRBD1. The CDR3 consists of 15 residues. V lost 6 bases and J lost 0; bases outside the gene matches: 2. Germline-derived CDR1 and CDR2 are ENHRY and SYGVKD. The CDR3 protein is CAISGTGGLNTEAFF. The CDR3 DNA is TGTGCCATCAGCGGGACAGGGGGCCTGAACACTGAAGCTTTCTTT.

A remark on this clonotype: A clone one base away is much larger, so this may be a read error. Since no conserved phenylalanine or tryptophan closes the CDR3, a read error is the likely cause. V usage is TRBV28 and J usage is TRBJ1-3, with 9 bases matching TRBD1. The V gene's germline CDR1 is MDHEN and CDR2 SYDVKM. CDR3 length equals 15 residues. V was clipped by 4 bases and J by 4 bases; unmatched bases: 5. The CDR3 reads CASSSGQGAGNTIYL. The CDR3 DNA is TGTGCCAGCAGTTCGGGACAGGGAGCGGGAAACACCATATATCTT.

This clonotype has just one count. V and J are TRBV5-4 and TRBJ1-4; perhaps TRBD1 as D (5 bases). CDR1 is SGHNT and CDR2 is YYREEE in the germline V gene (reference sequence). V was cut by 4 bases and J by 5 bases, with 12 bases left in between. The CDR3 totals 14 residues. The DNA for the CDR3 is TGTGCCAGCAGCCATGGGGGGGTAAATGAAAAACTGTTTTTT. This codes for CASSHGGVNEKLFF.

This chain joins TRBV27 and TRBJ1-5; no definite D call. The CDR3 runs to 13 residues. V was cut by 4 bases and J by 3 bases, with 7 bases left in between. Germline-derived CDR1 and CDR2 are MNHEY and SMNVEV (reference sequence). In DNA, the CDR3 is TGTGCCAGCAGTTCTGGGAACAATCAGCCCCAGCATTTT. This encodes CASSSGNNQPQHF.

The gene calls are TRBV6-1 and TRBJ1-6; D might be TRBD1 (5 bases). V lost 1 base and J lost 12, with 16 bases in between. Per the germline V gene, CDR1 is MNHNS and CDR2 is SASEGT. The CDR3 has 15 amino acids. The CDR3 DNA follows: TGTGCCAGCAGTGAAGGCGCAGGGATAAGGTTACCCCTCCACTTT. The encoded protein is CASSEGAGIRLPLHF.

This clonotype was counted many times. The chain is built from TRBV2 and TRBJ1-4; TRBD1 matches 9 bases. CDR3 length: 15 residues. CDR1 and CDR2 (germline): SNHLY, FYNNEI. V lost 6 bases to trimming and J lost 7 bases; unmatched junction nucleotides: 9. Written as DNA, the CDR3 is TGTGCCAGCAGGGAAAGTCCGGACAGGGGTGAAAAACTGTTTTTT. It specifies CASRESPDRGEKLFF.

This clonotype was seen a few times. The chain combines TRBV6-1 with TRBJ1-1; D is unresolved. V shed 6 bases and J shed 1 base, with 12 bases lying between them. The CDR3 is 14 amino acids. The germline V gene has CDR1 MNHNS and CDR2 SASEGT. This CDR3 is CASSSLGGNTEAFF. CDR3 sequence (DNA): TGTGCCAGCAGCTCCCTAGGCGGGAACACTGAAGCTTTCTTT.

The table lists this clonotype with many counts. This chain connects TRBV11-2 to TRBJ2-7, with 10 bases that match TRBD1. Germline CDR1 SGHAT, CDR2 FQNNGV. V lost 5 bases to trimming and J lost 2 bases; unmatched junction nucleotides: 3. The length of the CDR3 is 14 residues. The CDR3 nucleotides are TGTGCCAGCAGCCCCGGGACAGGGGCCTACGAGCAGTACTTC. Amino acids: CASSPGTGAYEQYF.

The chain combines TRBV6-2 or TRBV6-3 with TRBJ1-5; TRBD1 is a possible D gene (5 bases). This CDR3 contains 17 residues. Germline CDR1 and CDR2: MNHEY and SVGEGT. Trimming stripped 10 bases from V and 0 bases from J, with 22 bases between. The DNA of the CDR3 is TGTGCCACTAGGTGGGGGACGTTGGTGGATAGCAATCAGCCCCAGCATTTT. It translates to CATRWGTLVDSNQPQHF.

This clonotype showed up many times. The V call is TRBV30, the J call TRBJ1-2; TRBD1 aligns across 9 bases. The CDR3 is made up of 14 amino acids. Looked up from germline, CDR1 is GTSNPN and CDR2 is SVGIG (reference sequence). J lost 8 bases, V lost 2 bases, and 9 bases had no gene match. The CDR3: CAWSPRRTGVGYTF. CDR3 sequence (DNA): TGTGCCTGGAGTCCGAGGAGGACAGGGGTCGGCTACACCTTC.

This clonotype occurred many times. The V and J genes are TRBV11-2 and TRBJ2-7; 7 nucleotides line up with TRBD2. The CDR3 length is 16 residues. Germline V gene data show CDR1 as SGHAT and CDR2 as FQNNGV. J was trimmed by 0 bases and V by 1 base; bases with no gene match: 6. The CDR3 region is CASSLGAGAGSYEQYF. Here the CDR3 DNA reads TGTGCCAGCAGCTTAGGTGCGGGAGCAGGCTCCTACGAGCAGTACTTC.

The chain recombines TRBV7-3 with TRBJ1-1; no clear D. This CDR3 has 14 amino acids. V gave up 1 base and J gave up 6 bases, with 12 bases separating them. CDR1 is SGHTA and CDR2 is FQGTGA in the germline V gene. The chain's CDR3 is CASSLIGQASEAFF. The CDR3 DNA is TGTGCCAGCAGCTTAATAGGGCAGGCCTCTGAAGCTTTCTTT.

Notes on this clonotype: A far larger clone is one base from this, pointing to a likely read error. V and J are TRBV7-9 and TRBJ2-7; D uncertain. The germline V and J ends were trimmed by 1 base and 5 bases, with 3 bases remaining between them. The length of the CDR3 is 11 residues. Germline V lookup: CDR1 SEHNR, CDR2 FQNEAQ (reference sequence). The CDR3 coding sequence is TGTGCCAGCAGCTTAGAAAACGAGCAGTACTTC. It is translated as CASSLENEQYF.

The chain recombines TRBV11-2 with TRBJ2-5; TRBD2 is a possible D gene (5 bases). This CDR3 is 15 amino acids long. V gave up 1 base and J gave up 4 bases, with 13 bases separating them. Per the germline V gene, CDR1 is SGHAT and CDR2 is FQNNGV. CDR3 in amino acids: CASSLVPTRRETQYF. The CDR3 bases are TGTGCCAGCAGCTTAGTCCCTACTAGGAGAGAGACCCAGTACTTC. Drawing the rest from reference TRBV11-2 and TRBJ2-5, the complete variable domain is EAGVAQSPRYKIIEKRQSVAFWCNPISGHATLYWYQQILGQGPKLLIQFQNNGVVDDSQLPKDRFSAERLKGVDSTLKIQPAKLEDSAVYLCASSLVPTRRETQYFGPGTRLLVL.

V usage is TRBV28 and J usage is TRBJ2-2, with TRBD2 matching over 7 bases. The V and J ends lost 5 bases and 3 bases, in that order; junction bases with no gene match: 6. The CDR3 spans 15 residues. The V gene's germline CDR1 is MDHEN and CDR2 SYDVKM. CDR3 DNA sequence: TGTGCCAGCAGTCAGCCGGGGGGACACACCGGGGAGCTGTTTTTT. This translates into CASSQPGGHTGELFF.

In this sample, this clonotype turned up a few times. The chain uses TRBV7-2 and TRBJ1-5; 10 bases fit TRBD1. V was pared by 4 bases and J by 4 bases, with 4 bases of the junction left unmatched. Germline assignment: CDR1 SGHTA and CDR2 FQGNSA. There are 15 residues in the CDR3. In nucleotides, the CDR3 is TGTGCCAGCAGCTCGCCGGACAGGGGGAATCAGCCCCAGCATTTT. Translating it yields CASSSPDRGNQPQHF.

The table lists this clonotype with a few counts. The CDR3 is CASRSWDRDTGELFF. As DNA, the CDR3 is TGTGCCAGCAGGAGTTGGGACAGGGACACCGGGGAGCTGTTTTTT. The chain carries TRBV27 and TRBJ2-2, with TRBD1 identical over 9 bases. The length of the CDR3 is 15 residues. Germline V gene lookup returns CDR1 MNHEY and CDR2 SMNVEV (reference sequence). The ends lost 6 bases at V and 3 bases at J; junction bases unmatched: 5.